Each of the 31 T cell receptor beta chains below was sequenced from the same sample in a study of T-cell memory formation after mild COVID-19. Each CDR3 protein gets one entry after TCRdb re-called the 5' RACE reads with MiXCR. This table has roughly 620,000 distinct CDR3 sequences, approximately 18% appearing once. Sequencing was performed on PBMCs or a T cell subset sorted from them (not recorded which). Receptor source: an adult woman who had mild COVID-19 (a few samples of this study predate the infection). Cell type and time point are not known.

V usage is TRBV6-5 and J usage is TRBJ2-3; 16 bases map to TRBD2. J lost 1 base, V lost 0 bases, and 4 bases had no gene match. The CDR3 loop spans 19 amino acids. Germline V gives CDR1 MNHEY, CDR2 SVGAGI. The CDR3 region has the DNA TGTGCCAGCAGTTACTCGGGACTAGCGGGAGGGGGACGCACAGATACGCAGTATTTT. Encoded protein: CASSYSGLAGGGRTDTQYF.

The genes are TRBV12-3 or TRBV12-4 and TRBJ2-7, with 15 nucleotides matching TRBD2. This CDR3 has 16 amino acids. Losses at the gene ends were 2 bases for V and 2 bases for J; bases not matched to a gene: 1. CDR3 sequence (DNA): TGTGCCAGCAGTTTATGGACTAGCGGGAGGGCCTACGAGCAGTACTTC. It is translated as CASSLWTSGRAYEQYF.

This chain joins TRBV24-1 and TRBJ1-1; 7 positions agree with TRBD1. There are 13 residues in the CDR3. J gave up 3 bases and V 7 bases, and 4 bases lay outside the gene matches. Germline V gene lookup returns CDR1 KGHDR and CDR2 SFDVKD. The CDR3 DNA reads as TGTGCCACCAGACTGGGACAGCACACTGAAGCTTTCTTT. As protein: CATRLGQHTEAFF.

The sample holds a few counts of this clonotype. V usage is TRBV7-9 and J usage is TRBJ2-5, with a weak D call TRBD1 (6 bases). V dropped 4 bases and J dropped 5 bases, with 20 bases sitting between them. Germline lookup yields CDR1 SEHNR and CDR2 FQNEAQ (reference sequence). The CDR3 runs 16 residues. CDR3 protein: CASSSTGTPSGETQYF. CDR3 nucleotide sequence: TGTGCCAGCAGCTCAACCGGGACACCTTCCGGGGAGACCCAGTACTTC. Filled out from reference TRBV7-9 and TRBJ2-5, the complete variable domain reads DTGVSQNPRHKITKRGQNVTFRCDPISEHNRLYWYRQTLGQGPEFLTYFQNEAQLEKSRLLSDRFSAERPKGSFSTLEIQRTEQGDSAMYLCASSSTGTPSGETQYFGPGTRLLVL.

This clonotype was counted a few times. The chain has TRBV18 and TRBJ2-2; D may be TRBD2 (5 bases). The CDR3 is 16 amino acids. The ends were cut back, 3 bases at V and 4 bases at J, with 15 bases in the middle. The germline gives CDR1 KGHSH, CDR2 LQKENI. CDR3 sequence reads: CASSPGLPVGTGELFF. The CDR3 nucleotides read TGTGCCAGCTCACCTGGACTCCCAGTTGGCACCGGGGAGCTGTTTTTT.

This clonotype was seen more than once but under ten times. The CDR3 region has the DNA TGTGCCAGCAGCTTTTTGGAGGAGGCCGAGACCCAGTACTTC. This encodes CASSFLEEAETQYF. The chain has TRBV7-6 and TRBJ2-5, with D possibly matching TRBD2 (5 bases). CDR1 and CDR2 from the germline V gene are SGHVS and FNYEAQ. V gave up 3 bases and J gave up 5 bases, with 13 bases separating them. The CDR3 sequence is 14 residues long.

This clonotype has more than one count but fewer than ten. The chain joins TRBV6-2 or TRBV6-3 to TRBJ2-2; 8 nucleotides line up with TRBD2. Germline V gene lookup returns CDR1 MNHEY and CDR2 SVGEGT. The ends lost 3 bases at V and 3 bases at J; junction bases unmatched: 9. This CDR3 has 17 residues. For the CDR3, the DNA is TGTGCCAGCAGTTATCCCTGGCGGGGGGCCGACACCGGGGAGCTGTTTTTT. It specifies CASSYPWRGADTGELFF.

This clonotype has just a few counts. The genes are TRBV6-2 or TRBV6-3 and TRBJ2-1; the match to TRBD1 covers 9 bases. The CDR3 totals 16 residues. The germline V gene has CDR1 MNHEY and CDR2 SVGEGT. Trimming removed 4 bases from V and 5 bases from J; junction bases left unmatched: 9. As DNA, the CDR3 is TGTGCCAGCAGTTTCCAACAGGGGGCAGGGAACAATGAGCAGTTCTTC. Its translation is CASSFQQGAGNNEQFF.

There are a few counts of this clonotype. The chain has TRBV5-1 and TRBJ1-6; 10 bases are shared with TRBD1. In germline, CDR1 is SGHRS, CDR2 YFSETQ. Unmatched junction bases numbered 5, after V lost 7 bases and J lost 7 bases. The CDR3 runs 14 residues. The CDR3: CASEAGQGNSPLHF. The CDR3 DNA follows: TGCGCCAGCGAGGCGGGACAGGGGAATTCACCCCTCCACTTT.

This clonotype was seen a few times. The chain recombines TRBV6-5 with TRBJ1-1; possibly TRBD1 for D (6 bases). This CDR3 contains 16 residues. Per the germline V gene, CDR1 is MNHEY and CDR2 is SVGAGI. Trimming shortened V by 6 bases and J by 4 bases, and 21 bases separated the two germline ends. In nucleotides, the CDR3 is TGTGCCAGCAGACATTCAGGGGCCGGAGGTGGCACTGAAGCTTTCTTT. Its translation is CASRHSGAGGGTEAFF.

This chain links TRBV29-1 with TRBJ1-1; no firm D call. The CDR3 consists of 13 residues. The V gene's germline CDR1 is SQVTM and CDR2 ANQGSEA. Trimming took 8 bases from V and 2 from J, leaving 15 bases between them. The CDR3 nucleotides are TGCAGCTTCGCCGGTGGACCTAACACTGAAGCTTTCTTT. Translation gives CSFAGGPNTEAFF.

The CDR3 nucleotides read TGTGCCAGCAGTGAATCGGACAGGAGCACAGATACGCAGTATTTT. Translated, it gives CASSESDRSTDTQYF. This sequence joins TRBV25-1 and TRBJ2-3; 7 bases line up with TRBD1. CDR3 length: 15 amino acids. Germline V CDR1 and CDR2: MGHDK, SYGVNS. J gave up 0 bases and V 1 base, and 1 base lay outside the gene matches.

This clonotype came up a few times. The V and J genes are TRBV5-1 and TRBJ2-6; D gene unclear. CDR3 size: 15 residues. V lost 4 bases, J lost 2 bases, and 10 bases lay in between. The germline CDR1 and CDR2 sequences are SGHRS and YFSETQ. CDR3 sequence (DNA): TGCGCCAGCAGCCACAGCTCCACTGGGGCCAACGTCCTGACTTTC. Translation: CASSHSSTGANVLTF.

This sequence joins TRBV6-5 and TRBJ1-5; no clear D gene. V lost 6 bases, J lost 1 base, and 10 bases lay in between. CDR1 and CDR2 from the germline V gene are MNHEY and SVGAGI. The CDR3 runs to 14 residues. Written as DNA, the CDR3 is TGTGCCAGCAGCCGGGAATTCAGCAATCAGCCCCAGCATTTT. Translating gives CASSREFSNQPQHF.

This clonotype was counted only a few times. This chain links TRBV27 with TRBJ2-7; tentatively, D is TRBD1 (5 bases). Deletions cut 0 bases from V and 3 bases from J, with 9 bases between. CDR1 and CDR2 (germline): MNHEY, SMNVEV (reference sequence). The CDR3 consists of 14 residues. The CDR3 here is CASSLSGADYEQYF. As DNA, the CDR3 is TGTGCCAGCAGTTTATCAGGGGCGGACTACGAGCAGTACTTC.

This clonotype has a handful of counts. The rearrangement links TRBV12-3 or TRBV12-4 to TRBJ2-7, with 9 bases identical to TRBD2. J lost 2 bases, V lost 6 bases, and 5 bases had no gene match. The CDR3 extends over 14 amino acids. The CDR3 loop reads CASSRGLATYEQYF. The CDR3 DNA sequence: TGTGCCAGCAGCCGCGGACTAGCGACCTACGAGCAGTACTTC.

A few counts support this clonotype. The CDR3: CASSGGPLAGVGREQFF. In DNA form, the CDR3 reads TGTGCCAGCAGTGGGGGGCCACTAGCGGGAGTAGGGCGTGAGCAGTTCTTC. The chain couples TRBV6-5 to TRBJ2-1; 11 nucleotides match TRBD2. The CDR3 extends over 17 amino acids. The V gene's germline CDR1 is MNHEY and CDR2 SVGAGI. The V segment lost 5 bases and the J segment 9 bases; nucleotides outside the gene matches: 15.

This clonotype showed up just once. The chain uses TRBV4-3 and TRBJ2-3; 7 bases are a match to TRBD2. V lost 4 bases, J lost 11 bases, and 15 bases stayed unmatched. Germline CDR1 and CDR2: LGHNA and YSLEER. This CDR3 has 15 amino acids. Written as DNA, the CDR3 is TGCGCCAGCAGCCCGAGCTGGGAGGGCGTCAAGTGGCAGTATTTT. This translates into CASSPSWEGVKWQYF.

CDR3 loop: CASSRWTGGQETQYF. The CDR3 DNA sequence: TGCGCCAGCAGCCGCTGGACAGGGGGGCAAGAGACCCAGTACTTC. This chain uses TRBV4-1 with TRBJ2-5; 10 bases agree with TRBD1. In germline, CDR1 is MGHRA, CDR2 YSYEKL. This CDR3 region has 15 residues. V gave up 4 bases and J gave up 2 bases; unmatched junction bases: 4.

J is TRBJ2-7 and V is TRBV5-1, with D perhaps matching TRBD2 (5 bases). CDR3 length: 13 residues. Trimming cost V 2 bases and J 3 bases, with 9 bases left between them. The germline CDR1 and CDR2 sequences are SGHRS and YFSETQ. CDR3 residues: CASSFSGIYEQYF. The CDR3 DNA follows: TGCGCCAGCAGCTTCTCCGGGATCTACGAGCAGTACTTC.

The rearrangement joins TRBV5-1 to TRBJ1-2; D ambiguous. V gave up 6 bases and J gave up 4 bases, with 13 bases separating them. Germline CDR1 reads SGHRS; CDR2 reads YFSETQ. This CDR3 comprises 13 residues. The CDR3 region is CASMGSPGYGYTF. The DNA for the CDR3 is TGCGCCAGCATGGGATCGCCGGGCTATGGCTACACCTTC. The full variable domain, completed using reference TRBV5-1 and TRBJ1-2, is KAGVTQTPRYLIKTRGQQVTLSCSPISGHRSVSWYQQTPGQGLQFLFEYFSETQRNKGNFPGRFSGRQFSNSRSEMNVSTLELGDSALYLCASMGSPGYGYTFGSGTRLTVV.

The gene calls are TRBV10-2 and TRBJ1-6; D is undetermined. The V end was cut by 4 bases, the J end by 10 bases, with 14 bases between. The CDR3 has 14 amino acids. Germline loops: CDR1 WSHSY, CDR2 SAAADI. The CDR3 is CASSAQPADSPLHF. The CDR3 DNA reads as TGCGCCAGCAGTGCGCAACCTGCCGACTCACCCCTCCACTTT.

The rearrangement uses TRBV4-1 and TRBJ2-5; no firm D call. V lost 1 base, J lost 1 base, and 13 bases lay in between. Germline CDR1 reads MGHRA; CDR2 reads YSYEKL. The length of the CDR3 is 16 residues. The CDR3 loop is CASSQVLGRSQETQYF. CDR3 coding DNA: TGCGCCAGCAGCCAAGTACTTGGTAGGAGCCAAGAGACCCAGTACTTC.

The gene calls are TRBV24-1 and TRBJ1-3; TRBD1 aligns across 7 bases. This CDR3 spans 16 amino acids. Germline CDR1 KGHDR, CDR2 SFDVKD. J lost 0 bases, V lost 2 bases, and 3 bases had no gene match. CDR3 region: CATSDSGQSSGNTIYF. The CDR3 DNA reads as TGTGCCACCAGTGATTCGGGACAGAGCTCTGGAAACACCATATATTTT.

This clonotype was seen a handful of times. The chain couples TRBV29-1 to TRBJ2-7, with a tentative D call TRBD1 (6 bases). V lost 8 bases, J lost 5 bases, and 19 bases lay in between. Germline loops: CDR1 SQVTM, CDR2 ANQGSEA. The CDR3 is made up of 13 amino acids. The CDR3 protein is CSTYRVGSDEQYF. The CDR3 region has the DNA TGCAGCACCTACAGGGTCGGCAGCGACGAGCAGTACTTC.

This clonotype occurred a few times. The chain employs TRBV9 and TRBJ2-1; 9 nucleotides align to TRBD2. The length of the CDR3 is 16 residues. V dropped 0 bases and J dropped 4; count of bases not matched to a gene: 5. Germline assignment: CDR1 SGDLS and CDR2 YYNGEE. CDR3 in DNA: TGTGCCAGCAGCGTAGCTGGCCTAGCGGGGTACAATGAGCAGTTCTTC. Protein sequence: CASSVAGLAGYNEQFF.

This chain connects TRBV7-9 to TRBJ2-1; possibly TRBD2 for D (5 bases). The V and J ends lost 2 bases and 7 bases respectively, with 15 bases between them. The germline gives CDR1 SEHNR, CDR2 FQNEAQ (reference sequence). The CDR3 extends over 15 amino acids. The CDR3 bases are TGTGCCAGCAGCTTAACCCTAGGGAGTAAGAATGAGCAGTTCTTC. It encodes CASSLTLGSKNEQFF.

The genes are TRBV7-2 and TRBJ1-2; no definite D call. The CDR3 spans 16 residues. With 1 base removed from V and 7 bases from J, the gap between germline ends came to 19 bases. The V gene's germline CDR1 is SGHTA and CDR2 FQGNSA. The CDR3 DNA reads TGTGCCAGCAGCTTAGTTGGTGGCCAGTACGACGGTGGCTACACCTTC. Amino acid sequence: CASSLVGGQYDGGYTF.

This clonotype occurred many times. This chain links TRBV7-3 with TRBJ2-3; D is ambiguous. From germline, CDR1 is SGHTA and CDR2 FQGTGA. This CDR3 is built from 13 residues. V was cut by 5 bases and J by 3 bases, with 9 bases left in between. The CDR3 loop reads CASSAPGTDTQYF. CDR3 in DNA: TGTGCCAGCAGCGCCCCTGGGACAGATACGCAGTATTTT.

This clonotype was counted only a few times. The chain has TRBV6-5 and TRBJ1-1, with D tentatively TRBD1 (5 bases). CDR1 is MNHEY and CDR2 is SVGAGI in the germline V gene. The ends were cut back, 6 bases at V and 6 bases at J, with 11 bases in the middle. This CDR3 has 12 amino acids. The chain's CDR3 is CASRDPGAEAFF. The CDR3 nucleotides read TGTGCCAGCAGAGACCCGGGGGCTGAAGCTTTCTTT.

The table lists this clonotype with a few counts. The gene calls are TRBV19 and TRBJ2-2; D is unclear. V lost 8 bases and J lost 4, with 8 bases in between. The germline gives CDR1 LNHDA, CDR2 SQIVND (reference sequence). The length of the CDR3 is 12 residues. CDR3 amino acids: CASQVGTGELFF. The CDR3 DNA follows: TGTGCCAGTCAAGTGGGCACCGGGGAGCTGTTTTTT.